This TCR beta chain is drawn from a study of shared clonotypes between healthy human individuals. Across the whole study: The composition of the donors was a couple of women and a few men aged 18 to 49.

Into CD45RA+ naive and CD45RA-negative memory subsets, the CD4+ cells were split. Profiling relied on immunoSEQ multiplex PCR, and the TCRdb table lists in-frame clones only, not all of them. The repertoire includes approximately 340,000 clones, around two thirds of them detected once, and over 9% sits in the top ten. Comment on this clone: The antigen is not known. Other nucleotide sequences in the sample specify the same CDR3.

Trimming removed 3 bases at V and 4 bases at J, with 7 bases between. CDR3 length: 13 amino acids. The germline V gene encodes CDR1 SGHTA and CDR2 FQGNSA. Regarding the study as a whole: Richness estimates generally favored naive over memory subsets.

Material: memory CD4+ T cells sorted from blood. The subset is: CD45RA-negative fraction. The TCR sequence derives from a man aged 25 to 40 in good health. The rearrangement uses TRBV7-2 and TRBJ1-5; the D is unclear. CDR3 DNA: TGTGCCAGCAGCTTGCGGGGAAATCAGCCCCAGCATTTT. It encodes CASSLRGNQPQHF.